These T cell receptor beta chains were read from a single sample in a study of cytomegalovirus exposure and HLA in healthy donors. TCRdb keeps only in-frame clones here, not all; method: immunoSEQ multiplex PCR. In all, the sample yields approximately 120,000 clones. The sequenced sample consisted of PBMCs. These receptors were obtained from a man between 18 and 35 years old in good health and CMV-seronegative. Both conserved end residues are part of each CDR3. D genes are given only for firm matches.

j_call | d_call | v_call | cdr3_nt | cdr3_aa
TRBJ2-2 | TRBD1 | TRBV4-1 | TGCGCCAGCAGCCAACCACGGACAGGGGCCGGGGAGCTGTTTTTT | CASSQPRTGAGELFF
TRBJ2-7 | TRBD2 | TRBV27 | TGTGCCAGCAGCCCCTTGACAGGTAGCGGGAAGAGCTCCTACGAGCAGTACTTC | CASSPLTGSGKSSYEQYF
TRBJ1-2 | TRBD1 | TRBV5-1 | TGCGCCAGCAGCTTGGCGCCAACAGGGGGCTATGGCTACACCTTC | CASSLAPTGGYGYTF
TRBJ1-1 | NA | TRBV2 | TGTGCCAGCAGTGAAGCAAGTGGGTTCTGGCAGGCGGGGGGCACTGAAGCTTTCTTT | CASSEASGFWQAGGTEAFF
TRBJ2-1 | TRBD2 | TRBV19 | TGTGCCAGTAGTGGACTAGCGGGGGCGAAGGGCAATGAGCAGTTCTTC | CASSGLAGAKGNEQFF
TRBJ2-2 | TRBD1 | TRBV2 | TGTGCCAGCAGTAGCGACAGGGCGGGCACCGGGGAGCTGTTTTTT | CASSSDRAGTGELFF
TRBJ2-6 | NA | TRBV15 | TGTGCCACCAGCAACAGGGCGAGTGGGGCCAACGTCCTGACTTTC | CATSNRASGANVLTF
TRBJ1-2 | TRBD1 | TRBV6-5 | TGTGCCAGCGGTAACAGGGGACCAGTCAACTCGGGCTACACCTTC | CASGNRGPVNSGYTF
TRBJ1-2 | NA | TRBV16 | TGTGCCAGCAGCCAGGTACAGGGCGATGGCTACACCTTC | CASSQVQGDGYTF
TRBJ1-2 | TRBD1 | TRBV5-6 | TGTGCCAGCAGCCTACCACAGGGGCGGGCGTCCGGCTACACCTTC | CASSLPQGRASGYTF
TRBJ2-7 | TRBD2 | TRBV6-4 | TGTGCCAGCAGTGTCGAGGCTAGCGGGAGTTACGAGCAGTACTTC | CASSVEASGSYEQYF
TRBJ1-1 | TRBD1 | TRBV2 | TGTGCCAGCAGTGAAGCGGGACAGGGGAACACTGAAGCTTTCTTT | CASSEAGQGNTEAFF
TRBJ1-1 | NA | TRBV5-5 | TGTGCCAGCAGTCCGACTTCAAGGTGGTCTGAAGCTTTCTTT | CASSPTSRWSEAFF
TRBJ2-3 | TRBD2 | TRBV27 | TGTGCCAGCAGCAACGATGAGGGACTAGTCACAGATACGCAGTATTTT | CASSNDEGLVTDTQYF
TRBJ2-1 | NA | TRBV4-1 | TGCGCCAGCAGCCAAGAGTCTACGCGGGTCTCCTACAATGAGCAGTTCTTC | CASSQESTRVSYNEQFF
TRBJ1-3 | TRBD1 | TRBV11-2 | TGTGCCAGCAGCTTTAAGACAGGGACGGGCACCATATATTTT | CASSFKTGTGTIYF
TRBJ1-5 | NA | TRBV23-1 | TGCGCCAGCAGTCAATCCTGGCAGGGGTACCAGCCCCAGCATTTT | CASSQSWQGYQPQHF
TRBJ2-5 | TRBD1 | TRBV2 | TGTGCCAGCAGTGGGGGGACAGGGGGAGAGACCCAGTACTTC | CASSGGTGGETQYF
TRBJ1-5 | NA | TRBV30 | TGTGCCTGGAGTGTAAGGGGGAGCAATCAGCCCCAGCATTTT | CAWSVRGSNQPQHF
TRBJ2-7 | NA | TRBV5-1 | TGCGCCAGCAGCATAGGTGGGGGCAGGGGTAGAGACGAGCAGTACTTC | CASSIGGGRGRDEQYF
TRBJ2-7 | NA | TRBV7-9 | TGTGCCAGCAGCTTCCCTTATGACACTCACCCCTCCTACGAGCAGTACTTC | CASSFPYDTHPSYEQYF
TRBJ2-1 | NA | TRBV7-8 | TGTGCCAGCAGCTTAACGATTTTATCTGAAGGGGCCAATGAGCAGTTCTTC | CASSLTILSEGANEQFF
TRBJ2-2 | TRBD1 | TRBV6-5 | TGTGCCAGCAGTTCGGCGACAGGGGCCACCGGGGAGCTGTTTTTT | CASSSATGATGELFF
TRBJ1-5 | NA | TRBV19 | TGTGCCAGTAGTATAGGTCAGGGCGGCAATCAGCCCCAGCATTTT | CASSIGQGGNQPQHF
TRBJ2-1 | TRBD1 | TRBV30 | TGTGCCTGGAGGAAAGGGACAGGGAATATCAATGAGCAGTTCTTC | CAWRKGTGNINEQFF
TRBJ2-1 | TRBD2 | TRBV6-6 | TGTGCCAGCACCGGACTAGCGGGAGATGCCTACAATGAGCAGTTCTTC | CASTGLAGDAYNEQFF
TRBJ1-6 | NA | TRBV30 | TGTGCCTGGAGTACCGGGACACTTATTTCACCCCTCCACTTT | CAWSTGTLISPLHF
TRBJ1-1 | TRBD1 | TRBV5-4 | TGTGCCAGCAGCTCCGGGACAGGGGATACTGAAGCTTTCTTT | CASSSGTGDTEAFF
TRBJ2-7 | NA | TRBV2 | TGTGCCAGCAGTGACGGGTATGGCGGCTACGAGCAGTACTTC | CASSDGYGGYEQYF
TRBJ2-7 | TRBD1 | TRBV5-1 | TGCGCCAGCAGCTTGGGACAGGGGAAGTCCTACGAGCAGTACTTC | CASSLGQGKSYEQYF
TRBJ2-7 | NA | TRBV6-1 | TGTGCCAGCAGTGAAGAGATCGGCAAACGACATTACGAGCAGTACTTC | CASSEEIGKRHYEQYF
TRBJ2-3 | NA | TRBV5-1 | TGCGCCAGCAGCTTGGCTGGCACCTCAGATACGCAGTATTTT | CASSLAGTSDTQYF
TRBJ1-2 | NA | TRBV5-1 | TGCGCCAGCAGCTTGGCCGAGGGAACGCGCTATGGCTACACCTTC | CASSLAEGTRYGYTF
TRBJ2-1 | TRBD2 | TRBV4-1 | TGCGCCAGCAGCCAGGACTTAGCGGGGGGTCTCAATGAGCAGTTCTTC | CASSQDLAGGLNEQFF
TRBJ1-5 | NA | TRBV30 | TGTGCCTGGAGTAGTTATTACCCTTTGGGAGAGCCCCAGCATTTT | CAWSSYYPLGEPQHF
TRBJ2-5 | TRBD2 | TRBV15 | TGTGCCACCAGCAGCAAGCGGGGGGGCAGAGAGACCCAGTACTTC | CATSSKRGGRETQYF
TRBJ1-6 | NA | TRBV5-1 | TGCGCCAGCAGCCACACCCGCGGTCCCCAGCGGTCCTATAATTCACCCCTCCACTTT | CASSHTRGPQRSYNSPLHF
TRBJ2-3 | TRBD2 | TRBV6-1 | TGTGCCAGCAGTGACCTAGCGGGAGGGGGGGATACGCAGTATTTT | CASSDLAGGGDTQYF
TRBJ2-3 | TRBD2 | TRBV9 | TGTGCCAGCAGCGTAGGAGATAGCGGGATTAAACGGACAGATACGCAGTATTTT | CASSVGDSGIKRTDTQYF
TRBJ1-5 | TRBD1 | TRBV7-9 | TGTGCCAGCAGCTCAGGACAGGGTTGCAATCAGCCCCAGCATTTT | CASSSGQGCNQPQHF
TRBJ2-1 | TRBD2 | TRBV5-4 | TGTGCCAGCAGCTTGGGTCCAGCGGGAGGAATAAGCTCCTACAATGAGCAGTTCTTC | CASSLGPAGGISSYNEQFF
TRBJ2-3 | TRBD1 | TRBV7-9 | TGTGCCAGCAGCCGGGGACAGGAATCATATACGCAGTATTTT | CASSRGQESYTQYF
TRBJ1-2 | TRBD1 | TRBV18 | TGCGCCAGCTCAAACACAGGGGGCGATAACTATGGCTACACCTTC | CASSNTGGDNYGYTF
TRBJ2-7 | NA | TRBV18 | TGTGCCAGCTCACCACCGGGGGGGGGCGACTACGAGCAGTACTTC | CASSPPGGGDYEQYF
TRBJ1-2 | NA | TRBV5-1 | TGCGCCAGCAGCTTGGGCCAGGGCCTTAATAACTATGGCTACACCTTC | CASSLGQGLNNYGYTF
TRBJ1-2 | TRBD1 | TRBV7-9 | TGTGCCAGCAGCTTAACAGGGGGCCCTTATGGCTACACCTTC | CASSLTGGPYGYTF
TRBJ1-2 | NA | TRBV6-5 | TGTGCCAGCAGTTTAGGGGGTTGGGGAAACTATGGCTACACCTTC | CASSLGGWGNYGYTF
TRBJ2-1 | NA | TRBV27 | TGTGCCAGCAGAACCGGGAGCAATGAGCAGTTCTTC | CASRTGSNEQFF
TRBJ1-1 | NA | TRBV9 | TGTGCCAGCAGCGTAGATGCGGGGAATGAAGCTTTCTTT | CASSVDAGNEAFF
TRBJ1-6 | NA | TRBV9 | TGTGCCAGCAGCGTAGGGCCCCGCGGGGCGAATTCACCCCTCCACTTT | CASSVGPRGANSPLHF
TRBJ1-3 | NA | TRBV2 | TGTGCCAGCAGGAGAGTCTCTGGAAACACCATATATTTT | CASRRVSGNTIYF
TRBJ2-1 | NA | TRBV9 | TGTGCCAGCAGCCCCACAGGTGGTCCCAATGAGCAGTTCTTC | CASSPTGGPNEQFF
TRBJ2-7 | NA | TRBV28 | TGTGCCAGCAGTTTATTTGGCCCGATCTACGAGCAGTACTTC | CASSLFGPIYEQYF
TRBJ2-3 | TRBD1 | TRBV11-3 | TGTGCCAGCAGCCGTGGACAGGGATCGTCAGATACGCAGTATTTT | CASSRGQGSSDTQYF
TRBJ1-2 | TRBD1 | TRBV15 | TGTGCCACCAGCAGAGAGGGACAGGGGGCTTTCGCCTATGGCTACACCTTC | CATSREGQGAFAYGYTF